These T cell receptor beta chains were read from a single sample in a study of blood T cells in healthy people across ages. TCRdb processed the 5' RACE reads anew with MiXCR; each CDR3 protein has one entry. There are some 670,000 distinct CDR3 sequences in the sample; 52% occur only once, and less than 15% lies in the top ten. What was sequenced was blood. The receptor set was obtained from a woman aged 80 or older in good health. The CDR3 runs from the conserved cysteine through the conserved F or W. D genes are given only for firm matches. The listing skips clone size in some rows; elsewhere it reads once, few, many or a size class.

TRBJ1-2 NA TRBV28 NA CASSLWGGEGTNYGYTF TGTGCCAGCAGTTTATGGGGCGGAGAGGGAACCAACTATGGCTACACCTTC
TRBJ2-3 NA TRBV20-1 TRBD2 CSAGGLAGSDTQYF TGCAGTGCTGGGGGACTAGCGGGGTCAGATACGCAGTATTTT
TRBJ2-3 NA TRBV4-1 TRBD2 CASSQDVLAGGGADTQYF TGCGCCAGCAGCCAAGATGTTCTAGCGGGAGGGGGAGCAGATACGCAGTATTTT
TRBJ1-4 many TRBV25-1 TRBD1 CASNSRDRADEKLFF TGTGCCAGCAACAGTCGGGACAGGGCTGATGAAAAACTGTTTTTT
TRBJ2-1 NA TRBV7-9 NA CASNGARFSYNEQFF TGTGCCAGCAACGGTGCCAGATTCTCCTACAATGAGCAGTTCTTC
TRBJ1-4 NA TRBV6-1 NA CASSVTGISVEKLFF TGTGCCAGCAGTGTCACGGGGATTTCAGTTGAAAAACTGTTTTTT
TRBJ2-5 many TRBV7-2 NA CASSPRLGIQETQYF TGTGCCAGCAGCCCCCGCCTAGGGATCCAAGAGACCCAGTACTTC
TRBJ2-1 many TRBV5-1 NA CASSLQESYNEQFF TGCGCCAGCAGCCTGCAGGAGTCCTACAATGAGCAGTTCTTC
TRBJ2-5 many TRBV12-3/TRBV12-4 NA CASSLRDTNQETQYF TGTGCCAGCAGTTTACGGGACACAAATCAAGAGACCCAGTACTTC
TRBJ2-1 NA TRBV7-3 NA CVSIFQGMLNEQFF TGTGTCAGCATCTTCCAGGGGATGTTGAATGAGCAGTTCTTC
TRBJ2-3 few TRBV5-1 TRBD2 CASSSTGGDTQYF TGCGCCAGCAGCTCCACCGGGGGGGATACGCAGTATTTT
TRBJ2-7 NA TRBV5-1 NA CASSLVGPPGSYEQYF TGCGCCAGCAGCTTGGTGGGACCACCAGGCTCCTACGAGCAGTACTTC
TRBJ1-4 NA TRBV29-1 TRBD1 CSVGTGVKLFF TGCAGCGTAGGGACAGGCGTGAAACTGTTTTTT
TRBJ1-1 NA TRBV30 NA CAWSRGVVTEAFF TGTGCCTGGAGTCGAGGGGTGGTCACTGAAGCTTTCTTT
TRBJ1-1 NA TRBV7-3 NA CASSLSGRVGTEAFF TGTGCCAGCAGCTTATCTGGCAGGGTGGGCACTGAAGCTTTCTTT
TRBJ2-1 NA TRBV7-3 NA CASSGREIYNEQFF TGTGCCAGCAGCGGGCGGGAAATCTACAATGAGCAGTTCTTC
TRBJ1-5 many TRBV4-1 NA CASSHGTPRDSNQPQHF TGCGCCAGCAGCCATGGCACCCCCAGGGATAGCAATCAGCCCCAGCATTTT
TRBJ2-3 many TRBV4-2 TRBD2 CASSQGTSGDTDTQYF TGTGCCAGCAGCCAGGGGACTAGCGGTGACACAGATACGCAGTATTTT
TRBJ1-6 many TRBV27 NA CASSLGGTLYSPLHF TGTGCCAGCAGCCTAGGAGGGACACTATATTCACCCCTCCACTTT
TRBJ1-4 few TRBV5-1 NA CASSPGRNEKLFF TGCGCCAGCAGCCCCGGGAGGAATGAAAAACTGTTTTTT
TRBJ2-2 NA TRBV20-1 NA CSAPGAYTGELFF TGCAGTGCCCCTGGGGCTTACACCGGGGAGCTGTTTTTT
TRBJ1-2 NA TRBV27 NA CASSFLGGGYTF TGTGCCAGCAGTTTCCTCGGGGGTGGCTACACCTTC
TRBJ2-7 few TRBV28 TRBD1 CASSSIGQGFMQQYF TGTGCCAGCAGCTCTATTGGACAGGGGTTTATGCAGCAGTACTTC
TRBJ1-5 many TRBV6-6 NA CASSLQGGNQPQHF TGTGCCAGCAGTTTACAGGGAGGCAATCAGCCCCAGCATTTT
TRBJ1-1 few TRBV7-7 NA CASSHLLGKRDTEAFF TGTGCTAGCAGCCACCTCTTAGGTAAGCGGGACACTGAAGCTTTCTTT
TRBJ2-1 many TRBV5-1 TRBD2 CASSFSSGRANEQFF TGCGCCAGCAGCTTCTCTAGCGGGAGGGCCAATGAGCAGTTCTTC
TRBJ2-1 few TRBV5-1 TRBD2 CASSFRLAGATYNEQFF TGCGCCAGCAGCTTCAGACTAGCGGGGGCCACCTACAATGAGCAGTTCTTC
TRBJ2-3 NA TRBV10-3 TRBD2 CAISEGEISAGASDTQYF TGTGCCATCAGTGAGGGGGAAATCAGTGCGGGAGCATCAGATACGCAGTATTTT
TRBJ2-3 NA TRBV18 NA CASSPQGPLMQYF TGTGCCAGCTCACCACAGGGACCCCTGATGCAGTATTTT
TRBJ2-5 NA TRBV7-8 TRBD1 CASYQGTGGYNEQYF TGTGCCAGCTACCAGGGGACAGGGGGTTACAATGAGCAGTACTTC
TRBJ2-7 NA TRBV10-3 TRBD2 CAISEIGEGHEQYF TGTGCCATCAGTGAAATAGGGGAGGGCCACGAGCAGTACTTC
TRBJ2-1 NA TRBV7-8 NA CASSLSREDNEQFF TGTGCCAGCAGCTTATCCAGGGAAGACAATGAGCAGTTCTTC
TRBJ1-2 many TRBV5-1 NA CASSLEPNYGYTF TGTGCCAGCAGTTTAGAACCTAACTATGGCTACACCTTC
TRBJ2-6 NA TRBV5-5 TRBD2 CASSLASSGARANVLTF TGTGCCAGCAGCTTGGCCTCTAGCGGGGCCAGGGCCAACGTCCTGACTTTC
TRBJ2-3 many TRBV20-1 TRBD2 CSARTSGGVSGDTQYF TGCAGTGCTAGGACTAGCGGGGGGGTTTCGGGAGATACGCAGTATTTT
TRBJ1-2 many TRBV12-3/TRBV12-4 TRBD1 CASSTQGARFSGYTF TGTGCCAGCAGCACACAGGGGGCGAGGTTTTCTGGCTACACCTTC
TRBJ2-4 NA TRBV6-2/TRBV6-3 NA CASSYSSSDKNIQYF TGTGCCAGCAGTTACTCGTCTAGCGACAAAAACATTCAGTACTTC
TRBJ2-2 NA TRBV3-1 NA CASSRPLVGELFF TGTGCCAGCAGCCGCCCACTAGTCGGGGAGCTGTTTTTT
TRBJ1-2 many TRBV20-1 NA CSARDLTYGYTF TGCAGTGCTAGAGATCTGACTTATGGCTACACCTTC
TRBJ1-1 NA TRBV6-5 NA CANIPRGRNTEAFF TGTGCCAACATCCCCCGGGGCAGGAACACCGAAGCTTTCTTT
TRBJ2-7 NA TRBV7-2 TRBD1 CASSRQPGGIYEQYF TGTGCCAGCAGCCGCCAGCCAGGGGGAATTTACGAGCAGTACTTC
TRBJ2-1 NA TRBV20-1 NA CRARDLGTRLNEQFF TGCAGAGCTAGAGATCTGGGGACGCGACTTAATGAGCAGTTCTTC
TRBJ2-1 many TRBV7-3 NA CASSLRQTNYNEQFF TGTGCCAGCAGCCTCCGACAGACTAATTACAATGAGCAGTTCTTC
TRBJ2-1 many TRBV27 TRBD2 CASSFGGGGSNEQFF TGTGCCAGCAGTTTCGGCGGGGGGGGATCAAATGAGCAGTTCTTC
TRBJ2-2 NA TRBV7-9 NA CASSSYGKPGELFF TGTGCCAGCAGCTCTTACGGGAAGCCCGGGGAGCTGTTTTTT
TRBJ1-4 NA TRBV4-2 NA CASSQGQEVEKLFF TGTGCCAGCAGCCAAGGCCAGGAAGTAGAAAAACTGTTTTTT
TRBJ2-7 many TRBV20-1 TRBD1 CSARLDRGSYEQYF TGCAGTGCTAGACTCGACAGGGGGTCCTACGAGCAGTACTTC
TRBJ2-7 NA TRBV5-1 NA CASSLEGVNVYEQYF TGCGCCAGCAGCTTGGAAGGGGTCAACGTCTACGAGCAGTACTTC
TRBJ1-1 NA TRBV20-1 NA CSAFWSGARLAFF TGCAGTGCGTTCTGGTCTGGCGCCCGTTTGGCTTTCTTT
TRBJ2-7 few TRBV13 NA CASSSIHRASSYEQYF TGTGCCAGCAGCTCGATACACAGGGCTTCGTCCTACGAGCAGTACTTC
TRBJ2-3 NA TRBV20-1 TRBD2 CSARAPAGGSTDTQYF TGCAGTGCTAGAGCCCCAGCGGGGGGTAGTACAGATACGCAGTATTTT
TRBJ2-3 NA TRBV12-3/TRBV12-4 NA CASSWNLDSDADTQYF TGTGCCAGCAGTTGGAATCTGGACAGCGACGCAGATACGCAGTATTTT
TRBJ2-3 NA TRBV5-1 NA CASTQDGSTDTQYF TGCGCCAGCACCCAGGACGGAAGCACAGATACGCAGTATTTT
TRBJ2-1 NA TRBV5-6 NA CASSSLGELRNEQFF TGTGCCAGCAGCTCGTTAGGTGAGCTCCGAAATGAGCAGTTCTTC
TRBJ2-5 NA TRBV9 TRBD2 CASSAGAGVVRETQYF TGTGCCAGCAGCGCCGGGGCGGGAGTAGTGCGAGAGACCCAGTACTTC
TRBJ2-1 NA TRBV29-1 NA CSAAWTGSNEQFF TGCAGCGCCGCCTGGACGGGTAGCAATGAGCAGTTCTTC
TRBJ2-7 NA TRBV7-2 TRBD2 CASSHGTSLGEQYF TGTGCCAGCAGCCACGGGACTAGCTTAGGTGAGCAGTACTTC
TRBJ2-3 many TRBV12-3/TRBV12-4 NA CASTSVVWAADTQYF TGTGCCAGCACCTCGGTTGTGTGGGCGGCAGATACGCAGTATTTT
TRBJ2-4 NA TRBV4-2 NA CASSQVQGTLAKNIQYF TGTGCCAGCAGCCAAGTCCAGGGAACCTTAGCCAAAAACATTCAGTACTTC
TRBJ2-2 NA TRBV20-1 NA CSANAGTTTGELFF TGCAGTGCTAACGCCGGGACCACCACCGGGGAGCTGTTTTTT